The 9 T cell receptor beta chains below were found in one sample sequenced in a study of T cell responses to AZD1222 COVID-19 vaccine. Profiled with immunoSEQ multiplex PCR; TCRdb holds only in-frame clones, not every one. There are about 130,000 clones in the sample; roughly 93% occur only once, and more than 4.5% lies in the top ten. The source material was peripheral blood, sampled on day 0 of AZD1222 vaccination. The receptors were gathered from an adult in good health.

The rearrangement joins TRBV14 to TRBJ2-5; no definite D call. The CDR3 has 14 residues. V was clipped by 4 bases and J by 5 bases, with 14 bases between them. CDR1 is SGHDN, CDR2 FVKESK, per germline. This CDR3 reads CASSRLMSWETQYF. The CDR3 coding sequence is TGTGCCAGCAGCCGGTTGATGTCGTGGGAGACCCAGTACTTC.

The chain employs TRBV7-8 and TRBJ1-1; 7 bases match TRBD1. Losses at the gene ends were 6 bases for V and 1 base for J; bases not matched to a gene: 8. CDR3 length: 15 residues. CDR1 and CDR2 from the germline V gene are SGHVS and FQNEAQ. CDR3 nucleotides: TGTGCCAGCAGTCCCCTTAGGGGGCCGAACACTGAAGCTTTCTTT. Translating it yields CASSPLRGPNTEAFF.

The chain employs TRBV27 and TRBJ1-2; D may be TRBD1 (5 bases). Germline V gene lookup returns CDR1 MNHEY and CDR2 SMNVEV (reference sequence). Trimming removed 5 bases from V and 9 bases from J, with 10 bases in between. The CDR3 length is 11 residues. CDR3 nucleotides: TGTGCCAGCAGTGGGGGGAACAGCTACACCTTC. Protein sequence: CASSGGNSYTF.

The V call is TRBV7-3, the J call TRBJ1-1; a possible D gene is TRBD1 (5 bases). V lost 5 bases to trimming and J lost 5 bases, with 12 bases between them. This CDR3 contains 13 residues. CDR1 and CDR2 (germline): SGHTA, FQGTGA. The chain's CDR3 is CASSEGPVTEAFF. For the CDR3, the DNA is TGTGCCAGCAGCGAGGGACCGGTTACTGAAGCTTTCTTT.

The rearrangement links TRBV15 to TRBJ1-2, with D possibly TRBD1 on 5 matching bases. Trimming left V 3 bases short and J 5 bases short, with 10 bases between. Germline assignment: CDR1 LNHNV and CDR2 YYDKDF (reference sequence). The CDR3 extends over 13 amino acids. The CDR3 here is CATSSGGVYGYTF. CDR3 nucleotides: TGTGCCACCAGCAGCGGGGGGGTATATGGCTACACCTTC.

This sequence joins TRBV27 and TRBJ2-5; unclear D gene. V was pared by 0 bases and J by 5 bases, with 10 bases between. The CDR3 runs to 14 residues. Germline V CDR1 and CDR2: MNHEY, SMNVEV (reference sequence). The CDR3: CASSLSRSRETQYF. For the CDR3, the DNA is TGTGCCAGCAGTTTATCGCGCTCGCGGGAGACCCAGTACTTC.

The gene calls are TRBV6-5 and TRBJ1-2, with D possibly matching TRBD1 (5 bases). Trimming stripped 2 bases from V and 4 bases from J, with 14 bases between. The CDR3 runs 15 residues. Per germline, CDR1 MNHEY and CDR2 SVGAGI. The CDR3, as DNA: TGTGCCAGCAGTTACACCCCGGGGCAGTCCTATGGCTACACCTTC. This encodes CASSYTPGQSYGYTF.

The CDR3 region is CASSLTSDRGTEAFF. In nucleotides, the CDR3 is TGTGCCAGCAGCTTAACTAGCGACAGAGGCACTGAAGCTTTCTTT. This chain connects TRBV7-3 to TRBJ1-1; tentatively, D is TRBD1 (5 bases). V lost 0 bases, J lost 4 bases, and 12 bases lay in between. The CDR3 consists of 15 residues. The germline V gene has CDR1 SGHTA and CDR2 FQGTGA.

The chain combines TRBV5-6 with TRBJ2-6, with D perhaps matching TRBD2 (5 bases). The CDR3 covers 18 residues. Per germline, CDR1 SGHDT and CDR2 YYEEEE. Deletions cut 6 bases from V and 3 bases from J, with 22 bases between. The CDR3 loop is CASIPAGRRAGGANVLTF. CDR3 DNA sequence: TGTGCCAGCATTCCAGCAGGCAGGCGGGCCGGTGGGGCCAACGTCCTGACTTTC.